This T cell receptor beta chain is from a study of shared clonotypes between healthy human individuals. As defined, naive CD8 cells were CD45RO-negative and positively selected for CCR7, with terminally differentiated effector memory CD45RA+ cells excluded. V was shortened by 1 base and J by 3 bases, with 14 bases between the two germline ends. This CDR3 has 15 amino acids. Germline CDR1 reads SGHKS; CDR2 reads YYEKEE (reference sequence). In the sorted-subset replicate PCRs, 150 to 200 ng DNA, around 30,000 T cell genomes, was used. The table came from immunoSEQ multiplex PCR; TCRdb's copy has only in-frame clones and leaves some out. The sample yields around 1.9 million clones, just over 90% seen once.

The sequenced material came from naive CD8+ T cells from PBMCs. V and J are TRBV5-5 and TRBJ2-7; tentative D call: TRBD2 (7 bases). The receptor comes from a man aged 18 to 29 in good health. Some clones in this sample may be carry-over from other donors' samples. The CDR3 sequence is CASSLRGGAFYEQYF. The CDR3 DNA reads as TGTGCCAGCAGCTTGAGGGGGGGCGCCTTCTACGAGCAGTACTTC.